The T cell receptor beta chain under discussion was sequenced for a study of blood T cell repertoires in COVID-19. The protocol was immunoSEQ multiplex PCR, while the TCRdb copy is restricted to in-frame clones and leaves out a portion. Among more than 95,000 clones listed, roughly 80% were seen once. The V end was cut by 5 bases, the J end by 4 bases, with 17 bases between. Per germline, CDR1 LNHDA and CDR2 SQIVND (reference sequence). The CDR3 has 15 amino acids. The TCR sequence derives from a man in his thirties or forties with acute or convalescent COVID-19. Sequenced: peripheral blood. The V gene is TRBV19, the J gene TRBJ1-2; D is perhaps TRBD1 (5 bases). CDR3 protein: CASSVGDVQVYGYTF. The CDR3 DNA sequence: TGTGCCAGTAGTGTCGGAGATGTACAGGTCTATGGCTACACCTTC.